This T cell receptor beta chain originates from a study of blood T cell repertoires in COVID-19 (dated by TCRdb to about 2020). Looking at the study overall: Samples from collaborators originated in the United States, Italy and Spain and spanned both the acute and convalescent phases of COVID-19. HLA class I and class II types, where available, came from metadata supplied by the sample provider rather than from assay-based typing. Nearly every sample came with metadata listing a de-identified subject ID, COVID-19 status, age in years and sex. The dataset comprised deeply sampled blood TCRbeta repertoires from subjects exposed to, actively infected with, or recovered from COVID-19. The repertoires were released in a freely available public database meant as a resource for research on the immune response to SARS-CoV-2. The material from the prospective study consisted of cDNA or gDNA derived from T cells, B-cell-depleted T cells, or PBMCs. Samples came from the ongoing ImmuneRACE study (first 160 participants) plus 1,254 subjects from 6 global collaborators.

The full study reports these points: The amount of clinical and demographic metadata varied by source and participant and was provided uncurated.

Notes on this clone: No cognate antigen has been identified for it. The record has no base qualities; no much larger clone is one base away.

TCRbeta CDR3 regions were amplified from genomic DNA by means of the immunoSEQ Assay, a bias-controlled multiplex PCR. The authors' analysis ran thus. Within the assay, amplification of reference gene primers was used to estimate how many nucleated cells each sample contained. To quantify the absolute abundance of each unique TCRbeta CDR3 rearrangement, sequence reads were collapsed and filtered. For each sample, productive Simpson clonality was calculated by taking the square root of Simpson's diversity index across productive rearrangements. TCRdb's version of the immuneACCESS table is confined to in-frame rearrangements and falls short of the full clone set. An unresolved V gene accounts for under half of the shortfall where checked; the remainder is of unknown origin. V, J and clone size derive from that table, while D and trimming were established from the DNA sequence. The sample profile shows over 85,000 clones; around nine tenths of them were found once. 4% to 4.5% of the sample comes from the top ten.

In the germline V gene, CDR1 corresponds to MGHDK and CDR2 to SYGVNS. V is reduced by 2 bases and J by 3 bases, leaving a spacing of 14 bases between them. Measured from the cysteine to the phenylalanine, the CDR3 is 16 residues long. Only CDR3 DNA remains: 48 bases, in frame from the first base. In Seattle, one collaborating source enrolled patients while the infection was active and tracked those patients longitudinally over the course of disease. Each collaborating institution followed its own protocols to collect whole blood in K2EDTA tubes. For TCRbeta analysis, collaborators shipped samples as frozen whole blood, isolated PBMCs, or DNA extracted from either of those sample types.

The chain is encoded by TRBV25-1 joined to TRBJ2-1; TRBD1 is a weak D gene call, 5 bases matching. Sequencing was carried out using peripheral blood. The clonotype comes from a human donor with COVID-19, enrolled during active disease. The donor label of this sample is uncertain. Here is the DNA: TGTGCCAGCAGTGAACAGGGCCGCCCCATCTACAATGAGCAGTTCTTC. It codes for CASSEQGRPIYNEQFF. With all but the CDR3 taken from the reference TRBV25-1 and TRBJ2-1 genes, the full variable domain is: EADIYQTPRYLVIGTGKKITLECSQTMGHDKMYWYQQDPGMELHLIHYSYGVNSTEKGDLSSESTVSRIRTEHFPLTLESARPSHTSQYLCASSEQGRPIYNEQFFGPGTRLTVL.